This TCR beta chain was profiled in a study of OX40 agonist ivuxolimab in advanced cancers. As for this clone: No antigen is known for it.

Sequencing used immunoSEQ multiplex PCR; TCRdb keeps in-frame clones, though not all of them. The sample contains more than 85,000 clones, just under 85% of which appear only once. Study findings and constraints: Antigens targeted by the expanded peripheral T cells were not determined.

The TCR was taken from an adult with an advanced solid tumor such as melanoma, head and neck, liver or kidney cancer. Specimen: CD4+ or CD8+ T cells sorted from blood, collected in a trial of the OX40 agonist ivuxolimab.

This CDR3 is CASSSLERGGPDTQYF. The CDR3 DNA reads TGTGCCAGCAGCTCCTTGGAGCGGGGGGGGCCGGATACGCAGTATTTT. The chain couples TRBV7-2 to TRBJ2-3, with 10 bases lining up with TRBD2. After removal of 4 bases from V and 6 bases from J, the junction contained 10 bases not matched to a gene. The CDR3 covers 16 residues. Looked up from germline, CDR1 is SGHTA and CDR2 is FQGNSA.